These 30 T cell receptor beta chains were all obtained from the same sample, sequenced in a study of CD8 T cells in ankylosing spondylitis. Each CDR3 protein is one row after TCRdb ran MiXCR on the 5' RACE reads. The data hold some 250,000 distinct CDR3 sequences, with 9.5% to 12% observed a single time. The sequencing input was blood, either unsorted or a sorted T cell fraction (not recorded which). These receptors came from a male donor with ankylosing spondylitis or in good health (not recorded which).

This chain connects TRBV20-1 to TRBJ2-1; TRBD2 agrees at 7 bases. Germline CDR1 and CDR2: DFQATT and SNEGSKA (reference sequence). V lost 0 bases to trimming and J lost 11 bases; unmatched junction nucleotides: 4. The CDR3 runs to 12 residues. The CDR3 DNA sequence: TGCAGTGCTAGAGATTTGAGCGGGAAGCAGTTCTTC. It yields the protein CSARDLSGKQFF.

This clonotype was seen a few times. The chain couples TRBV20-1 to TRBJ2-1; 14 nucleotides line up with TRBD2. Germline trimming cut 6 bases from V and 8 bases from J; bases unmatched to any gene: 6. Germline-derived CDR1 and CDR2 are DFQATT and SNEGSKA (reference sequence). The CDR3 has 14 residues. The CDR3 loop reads CSATSGRASDEQFF. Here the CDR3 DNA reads TGCAGTGCGACTAGCGGGAGGGCTAGCGATGAGCAGTTCTTC.

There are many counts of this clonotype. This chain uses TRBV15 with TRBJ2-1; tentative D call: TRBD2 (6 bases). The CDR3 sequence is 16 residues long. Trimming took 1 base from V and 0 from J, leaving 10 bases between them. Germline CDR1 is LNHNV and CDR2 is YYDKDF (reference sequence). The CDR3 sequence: CATSRGLGLSYNEQFF. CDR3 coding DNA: TGTGCCACCAGCAGAGGACTAGGTCTCTCCTACAATGAGCAGTTCTTC. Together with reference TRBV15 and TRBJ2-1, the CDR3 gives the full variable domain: DAMVIQNPRYQVTQFGKPVTLSCSQTLNHNVMYWYQQKSSQAPKLLFHYYDKDFNNEADTPDNFQSRRPNTSFCFLDIRSPGLGDTAMYLCATSRGLGLSYNEQFFGPGTRLTVL.

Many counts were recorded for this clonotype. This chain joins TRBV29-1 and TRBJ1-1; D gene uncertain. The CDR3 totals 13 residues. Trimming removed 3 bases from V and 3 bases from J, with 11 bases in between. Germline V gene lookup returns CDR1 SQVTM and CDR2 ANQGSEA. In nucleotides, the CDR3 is TGCAGCGTTGAGGTCAGCCCAGACACTGAAGCTTTCTTT. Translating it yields CSVEVSPDTEAFF.

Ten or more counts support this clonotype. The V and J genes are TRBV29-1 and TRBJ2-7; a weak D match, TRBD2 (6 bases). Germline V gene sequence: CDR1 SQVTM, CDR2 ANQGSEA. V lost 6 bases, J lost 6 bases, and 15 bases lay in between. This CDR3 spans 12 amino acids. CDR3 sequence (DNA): TGCAGCGTCGCGGAGGGGCGGGCCGAGCAGTACTTC. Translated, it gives CSVAEGRAEQYF.

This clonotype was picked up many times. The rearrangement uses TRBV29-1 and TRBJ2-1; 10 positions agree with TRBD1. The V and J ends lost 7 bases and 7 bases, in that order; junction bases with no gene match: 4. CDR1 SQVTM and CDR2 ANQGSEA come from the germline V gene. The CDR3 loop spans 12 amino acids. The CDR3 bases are TGCAGCGGGACAGGGGGTGTTAATGAGCAGTTCTTC. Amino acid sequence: CSGTGGVNEQFF.

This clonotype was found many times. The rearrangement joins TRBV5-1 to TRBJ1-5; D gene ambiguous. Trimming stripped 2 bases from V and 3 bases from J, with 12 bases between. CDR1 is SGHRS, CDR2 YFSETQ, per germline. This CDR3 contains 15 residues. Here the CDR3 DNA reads TGCGCCAGCAGCTTCGAGTTGCGGTACAATCAGCCCCAGCATTTT. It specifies CASSFELRYNQPQHF.

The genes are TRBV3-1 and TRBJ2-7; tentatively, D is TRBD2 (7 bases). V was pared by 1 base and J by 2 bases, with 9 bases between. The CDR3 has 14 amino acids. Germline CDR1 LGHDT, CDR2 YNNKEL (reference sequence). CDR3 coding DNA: TGTGCCAGCAGCCAAGGAGGGGGGGCCTACGAGCAGTACTTC. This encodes CASSQGGGAYEQYF.

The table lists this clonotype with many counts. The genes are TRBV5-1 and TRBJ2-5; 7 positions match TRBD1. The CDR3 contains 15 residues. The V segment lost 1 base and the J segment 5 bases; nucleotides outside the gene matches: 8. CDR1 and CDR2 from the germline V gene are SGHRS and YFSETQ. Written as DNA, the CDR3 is TGCGCCAGCAGCTTGTTAGGGGGCGAGCTGGAGACCCAGTACTTC. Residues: CASSLLGGELETQYF.

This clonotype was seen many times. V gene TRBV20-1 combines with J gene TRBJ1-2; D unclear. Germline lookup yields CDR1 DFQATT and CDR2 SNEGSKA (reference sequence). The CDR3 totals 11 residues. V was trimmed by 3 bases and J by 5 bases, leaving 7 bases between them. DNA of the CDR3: TGCAGTGCTAGCCGAGGATATGGCTACACCTTC. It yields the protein CSASRGYGYTF.

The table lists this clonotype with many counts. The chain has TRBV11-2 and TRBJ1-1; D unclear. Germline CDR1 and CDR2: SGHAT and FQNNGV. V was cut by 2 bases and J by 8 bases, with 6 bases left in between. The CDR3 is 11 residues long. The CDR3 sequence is CASSLYGEAFF. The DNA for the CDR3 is TGTGCCAGCAGCTTATACGGCGAAGCTTTCTTT.

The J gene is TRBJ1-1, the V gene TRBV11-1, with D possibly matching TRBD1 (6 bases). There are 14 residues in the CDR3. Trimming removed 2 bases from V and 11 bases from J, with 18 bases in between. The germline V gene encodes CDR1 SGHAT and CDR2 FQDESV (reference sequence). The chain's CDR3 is CASSLTGKLSDAFF. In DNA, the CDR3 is TGTGCCAGCAGCTTAACAGGGAAGCTGTCGGATGCTTTCTTT.

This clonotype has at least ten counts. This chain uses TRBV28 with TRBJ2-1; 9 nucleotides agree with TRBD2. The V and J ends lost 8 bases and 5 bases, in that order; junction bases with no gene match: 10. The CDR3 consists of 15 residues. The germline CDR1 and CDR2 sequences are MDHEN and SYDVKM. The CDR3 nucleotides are TGTGCCAGCCAACTTGTAGCGGGAGCCAACAATGAGCAGTTCTTC. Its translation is CASQLVAGANNEQFF.

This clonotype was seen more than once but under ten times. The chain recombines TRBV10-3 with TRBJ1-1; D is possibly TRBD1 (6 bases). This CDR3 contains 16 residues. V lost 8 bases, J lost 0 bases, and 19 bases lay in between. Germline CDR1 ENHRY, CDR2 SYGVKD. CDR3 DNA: TGTGCCATCTTCAGGGGCTTGGCGGGGATGAACACTGAAGCTTTCTTT. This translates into CAIFRGLAGMNTEAFF.

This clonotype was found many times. CDR3 DNA: TGTGCCAGCTCACCCTACCTCCAGGGAGAAGGGACCAATGAGCAGTTCTTC. As protein: CASSPYLQGEGTNEQFF. This chain links TRBV18 with TRBJ2-1; D tentatively reads TRBD1 or TRBD2 (5 bases each). The CDR3 is 17 residues long. The V gene lost 3 bases and the J gene lost 6 bases, with 21 bases spanning the gap. From germline, CDR1 is KGHSH and CDR2 LQKENI.

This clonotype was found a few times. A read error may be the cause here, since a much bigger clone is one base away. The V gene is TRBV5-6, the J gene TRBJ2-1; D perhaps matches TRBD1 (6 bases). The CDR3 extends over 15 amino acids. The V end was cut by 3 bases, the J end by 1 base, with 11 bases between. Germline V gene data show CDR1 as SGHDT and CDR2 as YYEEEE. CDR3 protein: CASSCKDRSYNEQFF. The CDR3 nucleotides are TGTGCCAGCAGCTGCAAGGACAGATCCTACAATGAGCAGTTCTTC.

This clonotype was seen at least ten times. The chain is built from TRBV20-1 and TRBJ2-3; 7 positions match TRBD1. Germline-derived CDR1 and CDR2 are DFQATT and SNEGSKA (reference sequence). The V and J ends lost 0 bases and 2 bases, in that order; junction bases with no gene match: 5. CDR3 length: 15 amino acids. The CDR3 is CSARDFRGYTDTQYF. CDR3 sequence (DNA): TGCAGTGCTAGAGATTTCAGGGGGTACACAGATACGCAGTATTTT.

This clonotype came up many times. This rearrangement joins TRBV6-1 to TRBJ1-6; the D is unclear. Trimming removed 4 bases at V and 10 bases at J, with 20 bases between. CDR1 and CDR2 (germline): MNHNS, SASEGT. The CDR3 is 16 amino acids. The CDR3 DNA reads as TGTGCCAGCAGTGGAGTGGTAGGAGACACACAATCACCCCTCCACTTT. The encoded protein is CASSGVVGDTQSPLHF.

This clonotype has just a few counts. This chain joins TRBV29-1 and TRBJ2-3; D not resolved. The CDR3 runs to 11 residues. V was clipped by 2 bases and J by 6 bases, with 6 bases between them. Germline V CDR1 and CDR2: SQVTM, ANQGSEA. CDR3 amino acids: CSVEQVDTQYF. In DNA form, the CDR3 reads TGCAGCGTTGAACAGGTGGATACGCAGTATTTT.

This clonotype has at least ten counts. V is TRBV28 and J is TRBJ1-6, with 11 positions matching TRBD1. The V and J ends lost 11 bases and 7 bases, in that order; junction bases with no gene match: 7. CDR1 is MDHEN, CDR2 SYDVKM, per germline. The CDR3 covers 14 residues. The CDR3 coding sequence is TGTGCCTATCGAGGGGACAGGGGGAATTCACCCCTCCACTTT. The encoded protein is CAYRGDRGNSPLHF. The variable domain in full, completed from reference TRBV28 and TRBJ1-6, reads DVKVTQSSRYLVKRTGEKVFLECVQDMDHENMFWYRQDPGLGLRLIYFSYDVKMKEKGDIPEGYSVSREKKERFSLILESASTNQTSMYLCAYRGDRGNSPLHFGNGTRLTVT.

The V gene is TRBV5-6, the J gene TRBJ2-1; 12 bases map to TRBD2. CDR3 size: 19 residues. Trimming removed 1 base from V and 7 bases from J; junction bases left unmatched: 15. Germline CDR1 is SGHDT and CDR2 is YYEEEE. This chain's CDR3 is CASSLLLAGGPEVMNEQFF. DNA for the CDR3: TGTGCCAGCAGCTTGCTTCTAGCGGGAGGGCCTGAGGTAATGAATGAGCAGTTCTTC.

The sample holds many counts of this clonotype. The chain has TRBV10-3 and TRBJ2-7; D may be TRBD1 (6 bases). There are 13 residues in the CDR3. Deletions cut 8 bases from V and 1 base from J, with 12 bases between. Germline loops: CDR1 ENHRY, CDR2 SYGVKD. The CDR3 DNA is TGTGCCATCGGAATGGACAGATCCTACGAGCAGTACTTC. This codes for CAIGMDRSYEQYF.

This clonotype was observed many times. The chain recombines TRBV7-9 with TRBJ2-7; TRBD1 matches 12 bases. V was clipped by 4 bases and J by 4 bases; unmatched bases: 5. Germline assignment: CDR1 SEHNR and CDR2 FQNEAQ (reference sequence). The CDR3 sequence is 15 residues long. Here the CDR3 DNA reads TGTGCCAGCAGCTACAGGGACAGGGGGCTGTACGAGCAGTACTTC. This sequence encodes CASSYRDRGLYEQYF. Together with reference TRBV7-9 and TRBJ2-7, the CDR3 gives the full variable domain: DTGVSQNPRHKITKRGQNVTFRCDPISEHNRLYWYRQTLGQGPEFLTYFQNEAQLEKSRLLSDRFSAERPKGSFSTLEIQRTEQGDSAMYLCASSYRDRGLYEQYFGPGTRLTVT.

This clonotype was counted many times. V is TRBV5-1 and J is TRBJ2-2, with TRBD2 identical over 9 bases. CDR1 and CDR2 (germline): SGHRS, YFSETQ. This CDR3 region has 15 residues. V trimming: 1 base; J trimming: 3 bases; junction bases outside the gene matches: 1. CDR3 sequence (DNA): TGCGCCAGCAGCTTGAGCGGGGGGTACACCGGGGAGCTGTTTTTT. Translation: CASSLSGGYTGELFF.

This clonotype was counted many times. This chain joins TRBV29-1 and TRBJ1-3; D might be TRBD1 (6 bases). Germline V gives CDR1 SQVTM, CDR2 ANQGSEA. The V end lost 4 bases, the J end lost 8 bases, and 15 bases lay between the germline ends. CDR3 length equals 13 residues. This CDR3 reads CSVGESGGYTIYF. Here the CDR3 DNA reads TGCAGCGTTGGGGAATCGGGGGGCTACACCATATATTTT.

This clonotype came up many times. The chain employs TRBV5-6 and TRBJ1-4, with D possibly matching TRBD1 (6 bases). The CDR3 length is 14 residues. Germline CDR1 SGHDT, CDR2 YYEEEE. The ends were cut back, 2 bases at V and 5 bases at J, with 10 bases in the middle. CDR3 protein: CASSLQGANEKLFF. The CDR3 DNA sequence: TGTGCCAGCAGCTTACAGGGAGCGAATGAAAAACTGTTTTTT.

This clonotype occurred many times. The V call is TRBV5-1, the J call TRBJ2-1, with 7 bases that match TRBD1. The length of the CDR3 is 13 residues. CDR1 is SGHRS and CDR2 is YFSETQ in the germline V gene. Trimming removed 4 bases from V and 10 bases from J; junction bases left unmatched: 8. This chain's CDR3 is CASSRGQSGEQFF. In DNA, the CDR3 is TGCGCCAGCAGCAGGGGACAGTCGGGCGAGCAGTTCTTC.

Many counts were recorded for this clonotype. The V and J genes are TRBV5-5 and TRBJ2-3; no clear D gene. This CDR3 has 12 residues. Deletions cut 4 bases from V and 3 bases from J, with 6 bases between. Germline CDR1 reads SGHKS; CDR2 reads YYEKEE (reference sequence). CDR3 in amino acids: CASSTTTDTQYF. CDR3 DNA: TGTGCCAGCAGCACCACGACAGATACGCAGTATTTT. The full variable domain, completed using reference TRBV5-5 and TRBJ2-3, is DAGVTQSPTHLIKTRGQQVTLRCSPISGHKSVSWYQQVLGQGPQFIFQYYEKEERGRGNFPDRFSARQFPNYSSELNVNALLLGDSALYLCASSTTTDTQYFGPGTRLTVL.

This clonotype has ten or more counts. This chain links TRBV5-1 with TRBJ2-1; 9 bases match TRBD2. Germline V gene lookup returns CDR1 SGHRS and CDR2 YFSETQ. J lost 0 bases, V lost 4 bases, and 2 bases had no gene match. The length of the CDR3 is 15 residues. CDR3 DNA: TGCGCCAGCAGCGATAGCGGGAGCTCCTACAATGAGCAGTTCTTC. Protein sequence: CASSDSGSSYNEQFF.

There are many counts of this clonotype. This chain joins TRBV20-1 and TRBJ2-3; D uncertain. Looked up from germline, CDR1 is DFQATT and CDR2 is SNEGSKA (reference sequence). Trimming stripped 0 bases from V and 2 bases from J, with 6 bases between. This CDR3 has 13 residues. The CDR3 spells CSARDPSTDTQYF. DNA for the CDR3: TGCAGTGCTAGAGATCCCTCCACAGATACGCAGTATTTT.